This is a list of T cell receptor beta chains from one sample in a study of PD-1 blockade in mismatch repair-deficient tumors. Assay: immunoSEQ multiplex PCR; the TCRdb copy retains only in-frame clones and omits some. The data show 100,000 or so clones, 82% seen once. The sample in question was peripheral blood, obtained around 8 months after starting pembrolizumab. These receptors originate from an adult with mismatch repair-deficient cancer. CDR3s include the opening cysteine and the closing phenylalanine or tryptophan. Fields, in order: V gene, J gene, D gene, clone size, CDR3 DNA, CDR3 protein. D genes are given only for firm matches. Not every row has a clone size; where given, it reads once, few, many or a size class.

V: TRBV27
J: TRBJ2-1
D: -
size: -
DNA: TGTGCCAGCAGTTTAGGGCGGAGTTTCAGGGATGAGCAGTTCTTC
CDR3: CASSLGRSFRDEQFF

V: TRBV27
J: TRBJ2-7
D: -
size: -
DNA: TGTGCCAGCAGTACTCGGGACTTCCAGGCCTACGAGCAGTACTTC
CDR3: CASSTRDFQAYEQYF

V: TRBV5-1
J: TRBJ2-3
D: -
size: -
DNA: TGCGCCAGCAGCCAGAGGGAGTGGTCAGATACGCAGTATTTT
CDR3: CASSQREWSDTQYF

V: TRBV10-3
J: TRBJ1-2
D: -
size: -
DNA: TGTGCCATCAGTGATCAGGGAATTGGGGTATCGGAAGGCTACACCTTC
CDR3: CAISDQGIGVSEGYTF

V: TRBV6-5
J: TRBJ2-3
D: TRBD2
size: -
DNA: TGTGCCAGCAGTACTAGCGGGAGGCCAGATACGCAGTATTTT
CDR3: CASSTSGRPDTQYF

V: TRBV5-1
J: TRBJ2-3
D: -
size: -
DNA: TGCGCCAGCAGCTTGGAGGGACGGGTGGGCGCAGATACGCAGTATTTT
CDR3: CASSLEGRVGADTQYF

V: TRBV27
J: TRBJ2-2
D: -
size: -
DNA: TGTGCCAGCAGACCGGACGGCCTCACCGGGGAGCTGTTTTTT
CDR3: CASRPDGLTGELFF

V: TRBV6-1
J: TRBJ1-5
D: -
size: few
DNA: TGTGCCAGCAGTGATTCGGGGACAAAGCCTGATCAGCCCCAGCATTTT
CDR3: CASSDSGTKPDQPQHF

V: TRBV9
J: TRBJ2-1
D: TRBD2
size: few
DNA: TGTGCCAGCAGCGTAGGAGCTAGCGGAGAGGAGCAGTTCTTC
CDR3: CASSVGASGEEQFF

V: TRBV7-9
J: TRBJ1-1
D: TRBD1
size: -
DNA: TGTGCCAGCAGCTTAGGGACAGGGGAAACTGAAGCTTTCTTT
CDR3: CASSLGTGETEAFF

V: TRBV30
J: TRBJ1-2
D: -
size: -
DNA: TGTGCCTGGAGTGGGGCTTCCTATGGCTACACCTTC
CDR3: CAWSGASYGYTF

V: TRBV6-1
J: TRBJ2-7
D: -
size: -
DNA: TGTGCCAGCACTCGGGACTCCTACGAGCAGTACTTC
CDR3: CASTRDSYEQYF

V: TRBV27
J: TRBJ1-1
D: -
size: -
DNA: TGTGTTTCACTTGAGGGAAGCACTGAAGCTTTCTTT
CDR3: CVSLEGSTEAFF

V: TRBV27
J: TRBJ2-2
D: -
size: -
DNA: TGTGCCAGCAGCCGTACCCCCGGGCAAAACACCGGGGAGCTGTTTTTT
CDR3: CASSRTPGQNTGELFF

V: TRBV29-1
J: TRBJ1-2
D: TRBD1
size: -
DNA: TGCAGCGTTGAAGGGGACAGGGGAGACTATGGCTACACCTTC
CDR3: CSVEGDRGDYGYTF

V: TRBV11-2
J: TRBJ2-1
D: -
size: -
DNA: TGTGCCAGCAGCCTAGACCGTATAGAGCAGTTCTTC
CDR3: CASSLDRIEQFF

V: TRBV5-1
J: TRBJ1-5
D: TRBD1
size: -
DNA: TGCGCCAGCAGCCTGGGACAGGGTACGCAGCCCCAGCATTTT
CDR3: CASSLGQGTQPQHF

V: TRBV7-9
J: TRBJ2-2
D: -
size: -
DNA: TGTGCCAGCAGCTACCGGACGAACACCGGGGAGCTGTTTTTT
CDR3: CASSYRTNTGELFF

V: TRBV5-1
J: TRBJ2-1
D: -
size: -
DNA: TGCGCCAGCAGCTTGGACAGGGACTCCTACAATGAGCAGTTCTTC
CDR3: CASSLDRDSYNEQFF

V: TRBV6-5
J: TRBJ2-1
D: -
size: -
DNA: TGTGCCAGCAGTCGACTAGATGGCAATGAGCAGTTCTTC
CDR3: CASSRLDGNEQFF

V: TRBV5-5
J: TRBJ2-7
D: -
size: -
DNA: TGTGCCAGCAGCCCGTGGGTAGACTACGAGCAGTACTTC
CDR3: CASSPWVDYEQYF

V: TRBV7-8
J: TRBJ2-2
D: -
size: -
DNA: TGTGCCAGCACCTCTGCGTCCCGTGGGGGGAACACCGGGGAGCTGTTTTTT
CDR3: CASTSASRGGNTGELFF

V: TRBV2
J: TRBJ2-1
D: -
size: -
DNA: TGTGCCAGCAGCTTTGGACTTCGCAATGAGCAGTTCTTC
CDR3: CASSFGLRNEQFF

V: TRBV9
J: TRBJ2-1
D: -
size: -
DNA: TGTGCCAGCAGCAAACTGAGTAGTGGCTCCTACAATGAGCAGTTCTTC
CDR3: CASSKLSSGSYNEQFF

V: TRBV7-2
J: TRBJ1-2
D: -
size: -
DNA: TGTGCCAGCAGCTTAGCGACGGCGCAAGGCTACACCTTC
CDR3: CASSLATAQGYTF

V: TRBV30
J: TRBJ2-6
D: -
size: -
DNA: TGTGCCTGGAGCTGGGACGGCCCAGGCGTCCTGACTTTC
CDR3: CAWSWDGPGVLTF

V: TRBV13
J: TRBJ1-4
D: -
size: once
DNA: TGTGCCAGCAGCCTCCGGTCGGGACGGCTTAATGAAAAACTGTTTTTT
CDR3: CASSLRSGRLNEKLFF

V: TRBV7-2
J: TRBJ1-5
D: -
size: -
DNA: TGTGCCAGCAGCTTAGGAGGCTATCAGCCCCAGCATTTT
CDR3: CASSLGGYQPQHF

V: TRBV5-5
J: TRBJ1-5
D: -
size: -
DNA: TGTGCCAGCAGCTTGGATGGGGGCGGGAGCAATCAGCCCCAGCATTTT
CDR3: CASSLDGGGSNQPQHF

V: TRBV30
J: TRBJ2-7
D: TRBD2
size: -
DNA: TGTGCCTGGACTAGCGGGGACTACGAGCAGTACTTC
CDR3: CAWTSGDYEQYF

V: TRBV5-1
J: TRBJ2-7
D: -
size: once
DNA: TGCGCCAGCAGCCGGGACGGGGCCTCCTACGAGCAGTACTTC
CDR3: CASSRDGASYEQYF

V: TRBV5-1
J: TRBJ1-2
D: TRBD1
size: -
DNA: TGCGCCAGCAGCGGCGGACAGGGGGCGGCCGGCTACACCTTC
CDR3: CASSGGQGAAGYTF

V: TRBV30
J: TRBJ1-1
D: -
size: -
DNA: TGTGCCTGGAGTAACGGCGTGAACACTGAAGCTTTCTTT
CDR3: CAWSNGVNTEAFF

V: TRBV7-9
J: TRBJ2-6
D: TRBD1
size: -
DNA: TGTGCCAGCAGCTCGACAGGGGCCTCTGGGGCCAACGTCCTGACTTTC
CDR3: CASSSTGASGANVLTF

V: TRBV9
J: TRBJ2-1
D: -
size: -
DNA: TGTGCCAGCAGCGTAGTGGGAGGCCCCTACAATGAGCAGTTCTTC
CDR3: CASSVVGGPYNEQFF

V: TRBV6-5
J: TRBJ2-2
D: TRBD2
size: -
DNA: TGTGCCAGCAGCCGACTAGCGGGAGAGACCGGGGAGCTGTTTTTT
CDR3: CASSRLAGETGELFF

V: TRBV7-3
J: TRBJ1-5
D: -
size: -
DNA: TGTGCCAGCAGCTTAGTACCAGTGTACGGCAATCAGCCCCAGCATTTT
CDR3: CASSLVPVYGNQPQHF

V: TRBV5-1
J: TRBJ1-4
D: -
size: -
DNA: TGCGCCAGCAGCACCGGACAATCCGCAACTAATGAAAAACTGTTTTTT
CDR3: CASSTGQSATNEKLFF

V: TRBV27
J: TRBJ1-4
D: -
size: -
DNA: TGTGCCAGCAGTTTATGGGCAGGGGCGGAAAAACTGTTTTTT
CDR3: CASSLWAGAEKLFF

V: TRBV6-6
J: TRBJ2-4
D: -
size: -
DNA: TGTGCCAGCTCCCTAGCAATGGACATTCAGTACTTC
CDR3: CASSLAMDIQYF

V: TRBV15
J: TRBJ1-1
D: -
size: -
DNA: TGTGCCACCAGCAGAGATTTTTCAGCTACCCTCACTGAAGCTTTCTTT
CDR3: CATSRDFSATLTEAFF

V: TRBV2
J: TRBJ2-3
D: -
size: -
DNA: TGTGCCAGCAGCGACGTTAGCGGCCGGGAAGATACGCAGTATTTT
CDR3: CASSDVSGREDTQYF

V: TRBV27
J: TRBJ2-5
D: TRBD2
size: few
DNA: TGTGCCAGCATGCTGAGCGGGGGCGGGGAGACCCAGTACTTC
CDR3: CASMLSGGGETQYF

V: TRBV11-2
J: TRBJ2-2
D: TRBD2
size: -
DNA: TGTGCCAGCAGCCGAATAGCGGGGAACACCGGGGAGCTGTTTTTT
CDR3: CASSRIAGNTGELFF

V: TRBV6-4
J: TRBJ2-3
D: TRBD2
size: -
DNA: TGTGCCAGCAGTGCCCGGGGGGGAGAATCAGATACGCAGTATTTT
CDR3: CASSARGGESDTQYF

V: TRBV6-1
J: TRBJ2-7
D: TRBD2
size: few
DNA: TGTGCCAGCAGTGAAACAGCGGGAGCTTACGAGCAGTACTTC
CDR3: CASSETAGAYEQYF

V: TRBV18
J: TRBJ2-7
D: -
size: -
DNA: TGTGCCAGCTCACCACCGACCTACGAGCAGTACTTC
CDR3: CASSPPTYEQYF

V: TRBV19
J: TRBJ2-1
D: TRBD2
size: -
DNA: TGTGCCAGTAGTATAGGCCCCTCCAGCGGGGGGTACAATGAGCAGTTCTTC
CDR3: CASSIGPSSGGYNEQFF

V: TRBV9
J: TRBJ2-7
D: -
size: -
DNA: TGTGCCAGCAGCGTAGCGGATAACACCGCCTACGAGCAGTACTTC
CDR3: CASSVADNTAYEQYF

V: TRBV21-1
J: TRBJ1-4
D: -
size: -
DNA: TGTGCCAGCAGCAAAGAACGACGGGGTGGACTGTTTTTT
CDR3: CASSKERRGGLFF

V: TRBV9
J: TRBJ1-4
D: -
size: -
DNA: TGTGCCAGCAGCGGACCTAATGAAAAACTGTTTTTT
CDR3: CASSGPNEKLFF

V: TRBV12-5
J: TRBJ1-5
D: -
size: -
DNA: TGTGCTAGTGGTTTGTTGGCAGGGGTCGAGAATCAGCCCCAGCATTTT
CDR3: CASGLLAGVENQPQHF